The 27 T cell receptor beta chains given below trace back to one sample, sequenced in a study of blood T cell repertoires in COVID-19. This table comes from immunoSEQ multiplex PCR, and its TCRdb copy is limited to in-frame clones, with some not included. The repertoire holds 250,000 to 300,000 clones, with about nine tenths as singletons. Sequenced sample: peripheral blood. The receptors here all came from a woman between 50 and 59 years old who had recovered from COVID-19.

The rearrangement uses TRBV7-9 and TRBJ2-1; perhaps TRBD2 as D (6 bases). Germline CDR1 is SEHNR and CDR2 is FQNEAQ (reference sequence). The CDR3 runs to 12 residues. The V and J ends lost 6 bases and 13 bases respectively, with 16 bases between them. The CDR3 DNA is TGTGCCAGCAGACTGGGGGGTCTGGAACAGTTCTTC. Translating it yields CASRLGGLEQFF.

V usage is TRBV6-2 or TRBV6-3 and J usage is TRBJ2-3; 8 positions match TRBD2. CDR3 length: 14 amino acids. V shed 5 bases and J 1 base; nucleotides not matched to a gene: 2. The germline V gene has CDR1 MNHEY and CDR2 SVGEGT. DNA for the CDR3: TGTGCCAGCAGTGGGCGGGGGGGCACAGATACGCAGTATTTT. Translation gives CASSGRGGTDTQYF.

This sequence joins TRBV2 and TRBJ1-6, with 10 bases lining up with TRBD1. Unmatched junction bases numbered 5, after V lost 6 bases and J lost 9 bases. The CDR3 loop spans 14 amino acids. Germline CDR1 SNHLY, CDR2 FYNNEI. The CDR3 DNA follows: TGTGCCAGCAGAATTGGGACAGGGGTTTCACCCCTCCACTTT. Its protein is CASRIGTGVSPLHF.

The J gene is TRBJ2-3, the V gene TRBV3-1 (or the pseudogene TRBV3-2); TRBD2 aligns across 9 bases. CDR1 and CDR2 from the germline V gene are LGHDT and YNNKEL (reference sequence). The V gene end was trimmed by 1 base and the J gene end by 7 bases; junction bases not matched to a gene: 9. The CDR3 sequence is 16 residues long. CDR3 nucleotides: TGTGCCAGCAGCCAAGGAGGGCTAGCGGGGAGTAATACGCAGTATTTT. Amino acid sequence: CASSQGGLAGSNTQYF.

CDR3 nucleotides: TGTGCCAGCAGTTATGGCGGGAGGGCCCTCGGCGGGGAGCTGTTTTTT. This encodes CASSYGGRALGGELFF. The V and J genes are TRBV6-2 or TRBV6-3 and TRBJ2-2, with 9 bases lining up with TRBD2. The CDR3 totals 16 residues. V was clipped by 3 bases and J by 7 bases; unmatched bases: 9. The V gene's germline CDR1 is MNHEY and CDR2 SVGEGT.

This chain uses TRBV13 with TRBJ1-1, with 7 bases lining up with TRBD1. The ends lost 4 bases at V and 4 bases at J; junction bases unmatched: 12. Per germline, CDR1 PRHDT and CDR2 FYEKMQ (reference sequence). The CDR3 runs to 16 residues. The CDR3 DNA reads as TGTGCCAGCAGCTCCTCCGGCATTACAGGGGTCACTGAAGCTTTCTTT. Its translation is CASSSSGITGVTEAFF.

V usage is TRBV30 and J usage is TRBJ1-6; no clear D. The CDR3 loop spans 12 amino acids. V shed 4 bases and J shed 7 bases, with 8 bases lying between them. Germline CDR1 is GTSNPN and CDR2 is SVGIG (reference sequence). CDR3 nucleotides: TGTGCCTGGACGCCCGGGAATTCACCCCTCCACTTT. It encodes CAWTPGNSPLHF.

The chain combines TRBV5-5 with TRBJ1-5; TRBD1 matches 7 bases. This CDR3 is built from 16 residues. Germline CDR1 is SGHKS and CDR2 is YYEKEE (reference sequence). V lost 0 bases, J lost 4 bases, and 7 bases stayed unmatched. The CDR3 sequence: CASSLEGGFRNQPQHF. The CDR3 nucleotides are TGTGCCAGCAGCTTGGAAGGGGGCTTTCGTAATCAGCCCCAGCATTTT. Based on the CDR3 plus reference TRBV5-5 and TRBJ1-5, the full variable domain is DAGVTQSPTHLIKTRGQQVTLRCSPISGHKSVSWYQQVLGQGPQFIFQYYEKEERGRGNFPDRFSARQFPNYSSELNVNALLLGDSALYLCASSLEGGFRNQPQHFGDGTRLSIL.

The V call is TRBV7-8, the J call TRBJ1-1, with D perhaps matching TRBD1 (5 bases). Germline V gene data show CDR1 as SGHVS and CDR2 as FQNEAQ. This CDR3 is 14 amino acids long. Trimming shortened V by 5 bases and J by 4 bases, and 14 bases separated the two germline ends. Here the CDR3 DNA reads TGTGCCAGCAGCCCAGGGTGGGGTCCCACTGAAGCTTTCTTT. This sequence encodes CASSPGWGPTEAFF. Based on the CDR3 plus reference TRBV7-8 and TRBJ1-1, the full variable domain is GAGVSQSPRYKVAKRGQDVALRCDPISGHVSLFWYQQALGQGPEFLTYFQNEAQLDKSGLPSDRFFAERPEGSVSTLKIQRTQQEDSAVYLCASSPGWGPTEAFFGQGTRLTVV.

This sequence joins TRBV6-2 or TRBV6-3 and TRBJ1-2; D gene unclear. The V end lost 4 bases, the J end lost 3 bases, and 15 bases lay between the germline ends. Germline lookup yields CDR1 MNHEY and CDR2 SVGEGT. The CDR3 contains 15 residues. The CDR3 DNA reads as TGTGCCAGCAGTTCCCTTGACCGGGTGGACTATGGCTACACCTTC. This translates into CASSSLDRVDYGYTF.

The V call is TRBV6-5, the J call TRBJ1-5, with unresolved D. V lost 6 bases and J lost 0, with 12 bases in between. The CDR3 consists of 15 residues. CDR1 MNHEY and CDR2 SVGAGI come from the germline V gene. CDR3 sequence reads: CASSRLIDSNQPQHF. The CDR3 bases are TGTGCCAGCAGCCGACTAATTGATAGCAATCAGCCCCAGCATTTT.

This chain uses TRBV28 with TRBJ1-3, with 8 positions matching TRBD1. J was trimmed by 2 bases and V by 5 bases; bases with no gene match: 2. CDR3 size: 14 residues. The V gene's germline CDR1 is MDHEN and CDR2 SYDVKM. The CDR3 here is CASSQDRAGNTIYF. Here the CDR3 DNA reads TGTGCCAGCAGTCAGGACAGGGCTGGAAACACCATATATTTT.

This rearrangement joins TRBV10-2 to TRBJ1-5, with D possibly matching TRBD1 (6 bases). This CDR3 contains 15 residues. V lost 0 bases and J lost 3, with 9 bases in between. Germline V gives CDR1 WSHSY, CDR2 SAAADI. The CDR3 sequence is CASSESGGANQPQHF. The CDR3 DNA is TGCGCCAGCAGTGAGTCGGGGGGGGCCAATCAGCCCCAGCATTTT.

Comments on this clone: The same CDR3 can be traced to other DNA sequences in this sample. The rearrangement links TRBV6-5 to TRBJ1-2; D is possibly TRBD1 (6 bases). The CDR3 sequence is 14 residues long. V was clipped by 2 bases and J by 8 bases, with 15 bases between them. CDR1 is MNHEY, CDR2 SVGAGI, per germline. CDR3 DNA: TGTGCCAGCAGTTACGAGGCAGGGGCTGGGGGCTACACCTTC. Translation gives CASSYEAGAGGYTF.

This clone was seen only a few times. The CDR3: CASSWDNHTEAFF. CDR3 DNA: TGTGCCAGCAGCTGGGACAACCACACTGAAGCTTTCTTT. The genes are TRBV7-2 and TRBJ1-1; D is possibly TRBD1 (6 bases). The germline V gene encodes CDR1 SGHTA and CDR2 FQGNSA. The V gene lost 4 bases and the J gene lost 3 bases, with 9 bases spanning the gap. The CDR3 is 13 amino acids.

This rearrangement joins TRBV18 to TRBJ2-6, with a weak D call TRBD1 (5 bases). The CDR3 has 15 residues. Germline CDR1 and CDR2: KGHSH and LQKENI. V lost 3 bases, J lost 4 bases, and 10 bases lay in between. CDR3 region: CASSPGRAGANVLTF. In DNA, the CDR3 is TGTGCCAGCTCACCCGGCAGGGCCGGGGCCAACGTCCTGACTTTC.

CDR3 sequence: CASSPGQGLNTEAFF. As DNA, the CDR3 is TGCGCCAGCAGCCCGGGACAGGGATTGAACACTGAAGCTTTCTTT. This chain links TRBV5-1 with TRBJ1-1; TRBD1 aligns across 9 bases. V trimming: 4 bases; J trimming: 0 bases; junction bases outside the gene matches: 4. CDR3 length: 15 residues. CDR1 and CDR2 (germline): SGHRS, YFSETQ.

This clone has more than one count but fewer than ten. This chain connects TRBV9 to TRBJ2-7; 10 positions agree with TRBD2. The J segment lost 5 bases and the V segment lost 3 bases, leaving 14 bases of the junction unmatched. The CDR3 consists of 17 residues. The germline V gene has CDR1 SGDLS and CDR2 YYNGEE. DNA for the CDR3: TGTGCCAGCAGCGAAAGCCCCTCTAGCGGGGGACGGCACGAGCAGTACTTC. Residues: CASSESPSSGGRHEQYF. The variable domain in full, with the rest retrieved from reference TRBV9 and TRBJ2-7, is DSGVTQTPKHLITATGQRVTLRCSPRSGDLSVYWYQQSLDQGLQFLIQYYNGEERAKGNILERFSAQQFPDLHSELNLSSLELGDSALYFCASSESPSSGGRHEQYFGPGTRLTVT.

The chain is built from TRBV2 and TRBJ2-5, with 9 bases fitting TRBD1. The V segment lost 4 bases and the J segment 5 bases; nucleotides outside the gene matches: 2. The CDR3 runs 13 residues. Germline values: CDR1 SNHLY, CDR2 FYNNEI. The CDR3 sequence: CASSGGQGETQYF. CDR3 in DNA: TGTGCCAGCAGTGGTGGACAGGGGGAGACCCAGTACTTC. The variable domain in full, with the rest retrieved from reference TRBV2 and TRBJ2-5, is EPEVTQTPSHQVTQMGQEVILRCVPISNHLYFYWYRQILGQKVEFLVSFYNNEISEKSEIFDDQFSVERPDGSNFTLKIRSTKLEDSAMYFCASSGGQGETQYFGPGTRLLVL.

CDR3 amino acids: CASSSLTPVSSEQYF. The CDR3 nucleotides are TGTGCCAGCAGTTCCCTTACTCCCGTTTCGTCCGAGCAGTACTTC. The V call is TRBV27, the J call TRBJ2-7; D gene unclear. V was clipped by 4 bases and J by 6 bases, with 19 bases between them. The CDR3 totals 15 residues. From germline, CDR1 is MNHEY and CDR2 SMNVEV (reference sequence).

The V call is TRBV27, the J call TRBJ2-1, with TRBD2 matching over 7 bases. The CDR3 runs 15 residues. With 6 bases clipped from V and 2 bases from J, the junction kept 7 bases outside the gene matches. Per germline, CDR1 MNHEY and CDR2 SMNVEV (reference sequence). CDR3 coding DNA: TGTGCCAGCAGGGACCCTAGCGGCCCCTACAATGAGCAGTTCTTC. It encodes CASRDPSGPYNEQFF.

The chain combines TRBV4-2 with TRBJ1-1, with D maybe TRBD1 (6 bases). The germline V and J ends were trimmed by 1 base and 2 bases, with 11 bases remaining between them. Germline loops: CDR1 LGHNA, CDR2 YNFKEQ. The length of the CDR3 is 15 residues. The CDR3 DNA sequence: TGTGCCAGCAGCCAAGTGACAGGAATTAACACTGAAGCTTTCTTT. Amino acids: CASSQVTGINTEAFF.

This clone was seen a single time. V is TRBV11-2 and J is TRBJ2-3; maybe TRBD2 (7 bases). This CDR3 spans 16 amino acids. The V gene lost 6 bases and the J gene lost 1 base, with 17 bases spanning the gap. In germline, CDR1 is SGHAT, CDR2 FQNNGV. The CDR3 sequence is CASRTGGAGGTDTQYF. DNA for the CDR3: TGTGCCAGCAGGACGGGGGGAGCAGGGGGCACAGATACGCAGTATTTT. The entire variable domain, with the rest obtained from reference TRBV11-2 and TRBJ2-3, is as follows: EAGVAQSPRYKIIEKRQSVAFWCNPISGHATLYWYQQILGQGPKLLIQFQNNGVVDDSQLPKDRFSAERLKGVDSTLKIQPAKLEDSAVYLCASRTGGAGGTDTQYFGPGTRLTVL.

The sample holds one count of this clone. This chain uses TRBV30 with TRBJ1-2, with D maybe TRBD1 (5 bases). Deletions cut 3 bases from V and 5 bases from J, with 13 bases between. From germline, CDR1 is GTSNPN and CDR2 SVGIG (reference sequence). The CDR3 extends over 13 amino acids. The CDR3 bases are TGTGCCTGGAGCATCGGGACTACATATGGCTACACCTTC. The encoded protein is CAWSIGTTYGYTF.

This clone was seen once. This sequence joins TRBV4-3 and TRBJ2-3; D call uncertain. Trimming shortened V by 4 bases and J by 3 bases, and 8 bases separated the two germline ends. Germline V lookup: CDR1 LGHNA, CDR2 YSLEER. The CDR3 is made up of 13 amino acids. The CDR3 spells CASSPRTTDTQYF. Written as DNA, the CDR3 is TGCGCCAGCAGCCCTAGAACGACAGATACGCAGTATTTT.

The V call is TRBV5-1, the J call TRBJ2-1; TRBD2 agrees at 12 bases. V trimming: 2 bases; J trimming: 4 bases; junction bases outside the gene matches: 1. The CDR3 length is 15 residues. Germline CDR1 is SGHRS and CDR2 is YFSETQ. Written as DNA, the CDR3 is TGCGCCAGCAGCTTTACTAGCGGGGGGTACAATGAGCAGTTCTTC. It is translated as CASSFTSGGYNEQFF.

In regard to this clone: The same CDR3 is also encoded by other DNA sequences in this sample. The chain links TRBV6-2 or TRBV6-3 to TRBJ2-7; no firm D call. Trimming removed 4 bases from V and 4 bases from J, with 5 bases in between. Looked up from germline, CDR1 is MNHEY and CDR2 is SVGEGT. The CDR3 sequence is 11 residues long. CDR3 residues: CASSSVYEQYF. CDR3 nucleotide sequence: TGTGCCAGCAGTTCGGTGTACGAGCAGTACTTC.